This is a list of T cell receptor beta chains from one sample in a study of T cells after yellow fever vaccination. TCRdb re-called the 5' RACE reads with MiXCR, one entry per CDR3 protein. The sample shows about 370,000 distinct CDR3 sequences, approximately 10% of them seen only once. The sequences come from PBMCs, collected on the day of the first yellow fever vaccination. The receptors were sampled from a man between 18 and 29 years old who received the YFV17D yellow fever vaccine. Each CDR3 is given with its conserved first and last residue. A D gene is named only where the DNA matches it firmly. Size is omitted from some rows. Given values are once, few, many or a class for expanded clones.

v_call	j_call	d_call	clone_size	cdr3_aa	cdr3_nt
TRBV6-5	TRBJ2-1	-	-	CASSYGPHEQFF	TGTGCCAGCAGTTACGGCCCCCATGAGCAGTTCTTC
TRBV20-1	TRBJ2-1	-	many	CSAGRGANEQFF	TGCAGTGCTGGGAGGGGGGCCAATGAGCAGTTCTTC
TRBV20-1	TRBJ2-7	-	few	CSARDVGQGGLEQYF	TGCAGTGCTAGAGATGTCGGGCAGGGGGGCTTGGAGCAGTACTTC
TRBV2	TRBJ2-3	TRBD1	-	CASRNPDRVGADTQYF	TGTGCCAGCAGGAATCCAGACAGGGTGGGCGCAGATACGCAGTATTTT
TRBV20-1	TRBJ2-7	TRBD1	few	CSARDRDRGVEQYF	TGCAGTGCTAGAGATAGGGACAGGGGCGTCGAGCAGTACTTC
TRBV4-1	TRBJ2-1	TRBD2	-	CASSGGLAGGNPYNEQFF	TGCGCCAGCAGCGGGGGACTAGCGGGGGGTAACCCCTACAATGAGCAGTTCTTC
TRBV7-2	TRBJ2-3	-	-	CASSHSRGYTDTQYF	TGTGCCAGCAGCCATTCCCGGGGATACACAGATACGCAGTATTTT
TRBV5-4	TRBJ2-4	TRBD1	few	CASSLAAYRDRGKSETQYF	TGTGCCAGCAGCTTGGCAGCTTACCGGGACAGGGGTAAATCCGAAACTCAGTACTTC
TRBV19	TRBJ2-5	-	few	CATGVGETQYF	TGTGCAACGGGGGTGGGGGAGACCCAGTACTTC
TRBV5-1	TRBJ1-2	-	-	CASSWGARIDGYTF	TGCGCCAGCAGCTGGGGAGCCAGGATCGATGGCTACACCTTC